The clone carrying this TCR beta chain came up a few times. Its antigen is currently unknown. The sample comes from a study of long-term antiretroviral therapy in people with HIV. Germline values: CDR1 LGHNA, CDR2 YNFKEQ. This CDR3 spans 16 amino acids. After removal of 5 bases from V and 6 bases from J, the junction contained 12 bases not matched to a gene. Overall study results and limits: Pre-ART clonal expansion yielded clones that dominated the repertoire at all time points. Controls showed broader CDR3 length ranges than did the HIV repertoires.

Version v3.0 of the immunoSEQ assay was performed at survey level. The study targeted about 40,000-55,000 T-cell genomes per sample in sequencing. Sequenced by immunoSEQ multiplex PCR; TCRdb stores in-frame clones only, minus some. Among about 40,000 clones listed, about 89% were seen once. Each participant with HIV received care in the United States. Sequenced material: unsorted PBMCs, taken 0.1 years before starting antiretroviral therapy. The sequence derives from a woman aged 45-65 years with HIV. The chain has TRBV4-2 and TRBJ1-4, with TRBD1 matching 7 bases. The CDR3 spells CASSVNTGQWDEKLFF. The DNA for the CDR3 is TGTGCCAGCAGCGTCAATACGGGACAGTGGGATGAAAAACTGTTTTTT.